This TCR beta chain was identified in a study of blood T cell repertoires in COVID-19. In the original analysis: Reference gene primer amplification in the assay estimated nucleated cell counts. Produced via immunoSEQ multiplex PCR; TCRdb's table is partial and in-frame only. That table supplies the V and J calls and clone size; D and trimming were determined from the DNA. The sample includes 220,000 or so clones, approximately 84% seen only once; the top ten take approximately 1.9%. V gave up 5 bases and J gave up 2 bases, with 14 bases separating them. CDR3 length: 15 amino acids. Germline CDR1 SGHVS, CDR2 FQNEAQ.

The receptor comes from an elderly woman with acute or convalescent COVID-19. This sequence joins TRBV7-8 and TRBJ2-3; D may be TRBD2 (7 bases). Material: peripheral blood. CDR3 in amino acids: CASSREGVPTDTQYF. In DNA, the CDR3 is TGTGCCAGCAGCAGGGAGGGGGTGCCCACAGATACGCAGTATTTT.